This T cell receptor (beta chain) was captured in a study of blood T cell repertoires in COVID-19. Repertoires were generated with immunoSEQ multiplex PCR, while TCRdb's copy carries only in-frame clones and drops some. The sample holds under 95,000 clones, around 87% seen once. This clone has a single count. V lost 4 bases, J lost 1 base, and 10 bases stayed unmatched. The V gene's germline CDR1 is KGHDR and CDR2 SFDVKD. CDR3 length: 18 amino acids. The receptor was derived from a human donor with acute or convalescent COVID-19. The donor label of this sample is uncertain. Specimen: peripheral blood. The chain couples TRBV24-1 to TRBJ2-5; TRBD1 matches at 11 bases. The CDR3 sequence is CATSDRTGGRLGQETQYF. The DNA of the CDR3 is TGTGCCACCAGTGACCGGACAGGGGGCCGTCTCGGCCAAGAGACCCAGTACTTC.